Sequencing of this T cell receptor (beta chain) was carried out in a study of T cells in Graves' hyperthyroidism and ophthalmopathy. Details on this clonotype: Its antigen is still unknown. One base away lies a much larger clone, so this may be a sequencing read error. The CDR3 does not close with the conserved phenylalanine or tryptophan, likely indicating a read error.

Study outcomes and limitations: The model's output predicted ophthalmopathy at a median of roughly 6.9 months prior to onset. Most clonotypes that expanded in the thyroid above 0.001 also showed up in blood.

Germline V gives CDR1 SGHRS, CDR2 YFSETQ. This CDR3 region has 15 residues. The V gene lost 0 bases and the J gene lost 2 bases, with 11 bases spanning the gap. Regions amplified from RNA transcripts were the TCR beta CDR3 regions. A set of HTBI primers served as the primers for a first-round RT-PCR of the TCR CDR3. TCRdb reprocessed the multiplex PCR reads via MiXCR and lists one record per CDR3 protein. The data show 550,000 to 650,000 distinct CDR3 sequences, about 15% seen once. Ahead of any ophthalmopathy symptoms, the blood sample was obtained at the first diagnosis of hyperthyroidism. PBMCs were derived from around 10 ml fresh peripheral blood.

The TCR sequence derives from a woman aged 30 to 39 with Graves' hyperthyroidism that later progressed to Graves' ophthalmopathy. The sequenced material came from blood. The V and J genes are TRBV5-1 and TRBJ2-5; D unclear. The CDR3: CASSLDVGRQETQYL. CDR3 bases: TGCGCCAGCAGCTTGGACGTGGGCCGGCAAGAGACCCAGTACCTC.